This TCR beta chain originates from a study of beta chain features in type 1 diabetes. The study's findings and limits: PCR might show a preference for shorter templates, equally across patients and controls.

This CDR3 spans 14 amino acids. Germline V gene lookup returns CDR1 SGHTA and CDR2 FQGNSA. The V end was cut by 1 base, the J end by 7 bases, with 13 bases between. Expressed TCRB transcripts were sequenced, since all the RNA that had been isolated was reverse transcribed. The table came from immunoSEQ multiplex PCR; TCRdb's copy has only in-frame clones and leaves some out. The sample comprises 310,000 or so clones, 6.5% to 10% of which are singletons, and around 0.45% rests with the top ten. This clone showed up just a few times. Antigen unknown. In total, each donor contributed a single heparinised blood draw that averaged about 110 mL. CD4+ cells of the naive, central memory, regulatory and stem cell-like memory types were sorted via CD45RO/CCR7/CD25/CD127/CD95/CD27.

The receptor was isolated from a woman aged 18-29 years in good health. Material for sequencing was central memory CD4+ T cells from blood. The rearrangement uses TRBV7-2 and TRBJ2-5; D is perhaps TRBD2 (6 bases). The CDR3 DNA reads TGTGCCAGCAGCTTAGGGCGGGGTGAGGGGACCCAGTACTTC. It yields the protein CASSLGRGEGTQYF.